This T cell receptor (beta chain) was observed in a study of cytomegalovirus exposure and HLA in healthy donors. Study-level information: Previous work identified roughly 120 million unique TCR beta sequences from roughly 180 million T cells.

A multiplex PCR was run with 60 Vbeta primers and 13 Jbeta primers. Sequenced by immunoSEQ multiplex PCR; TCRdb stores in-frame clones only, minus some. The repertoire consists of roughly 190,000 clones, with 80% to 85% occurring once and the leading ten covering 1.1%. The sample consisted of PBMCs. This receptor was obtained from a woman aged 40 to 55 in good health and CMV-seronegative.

CDR3 residues: CASSSGTSGRNEQFF. DNA of the CDR3: TGTGCCAGCAGTTCCGGGACTAGCGGGAGGAATGAGCAGTTCTTC. This chain connects TRBV6-1 to TRBJ2-1, with 15 bases lining up with TRBD2. Germline CDR1 and CDR2: MNHNS and SASEGT. The ends lost 5 bases at V and 7 bases at J; junction bases unmatched: 3. This CDR3 region has 15 residues.